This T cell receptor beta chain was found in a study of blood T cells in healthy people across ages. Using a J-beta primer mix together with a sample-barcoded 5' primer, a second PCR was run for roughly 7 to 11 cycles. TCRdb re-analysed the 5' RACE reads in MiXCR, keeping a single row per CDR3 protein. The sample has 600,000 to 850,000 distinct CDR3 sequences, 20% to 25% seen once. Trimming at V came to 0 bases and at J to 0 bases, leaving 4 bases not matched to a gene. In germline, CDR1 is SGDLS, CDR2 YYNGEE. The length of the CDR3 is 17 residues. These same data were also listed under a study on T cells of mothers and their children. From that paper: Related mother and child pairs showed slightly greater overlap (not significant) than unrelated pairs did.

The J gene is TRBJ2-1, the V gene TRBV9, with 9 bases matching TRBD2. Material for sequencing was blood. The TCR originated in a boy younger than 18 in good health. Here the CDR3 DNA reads TGTGCCAGCAGCGTAGGCGGGGGGGCGAGCTCCTACAATGAGCAGTTCTTC. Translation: CASSVGGGASSYNEQFF.